This record concerns one T cell receptor (beta chain) sequence. Its cognate antigen has yet to be identified. Base qualities are not recorded, but no much larger clone differs from it by a single base. These data belong to a study of T cells in narcolepsy (dated by TCRdb to between 2018 and 2020). Regarding the research as a whole: The study enrolled patients with narcolepsy type 1 or type 2 (NT1, NT2) together with healthy control donors. To look for autoreactive T cells in narcolepsy patients that target self-antigens of hypocretin neurons (hypocretin, TRIB2), the study used TCR Vbeta sequencing to follow clonotypes in blood and CSF. The investigation overall reported the following: Numbers of sequenced blood memory CD4+ clonotypes were comparable, averaging roughly 37,000 in patients and about 33,000 in controls. According to the report, autoreactive clonotypes were detected serially in the blood of the same patients and of different patients, but not in healthy controls. Plots that compared CSF and blood CD4+ T cell clonotypes from the same patient highlighted HCRT-specific and TRIB2-specific autoreactive clonotypes. Certain blood memory CD4+ repertoires from patients and controls had no sequences that matched autoreactive T cell clones.

There are 14 amino acids in the CDR3, from cysteine to phenylalanine inclusive. Only the CDR3 DNA is retained, 42 bases long and in frame from the first base. As encoded in the germline V gene, CDR1 is SGHTA while CDR2 is FQGNSA. V lost 1 base and J lost 1 base; the stretch between them is 8 bases long. For TCR Vbeta sequencing, memory CD4+ T cells were sorted ex vivo from the peripheral blood of both healthy controls and narcolepsy patients. Libraries were constructed by the immunoSEQ multiplex PCR assay. TCRdb's version of the immuneACCESS table is confined to in-frame rearrangements and falls short of the full clone set. An unresolved V gene accounts for under half of the shortfall where checked; the remainder is of unknown origin. This sample holds about 22,000 clones; roughly four fifths were observed only once. The top ten hold 4% to 4.5% of the sample.

Sequencing was done on a sample of memory (CD45RA-) CD4+ T cells from blood. This sample's cell subset or site label indicates: memory T cells sorted ex vivo from peripheral blood. Here the chain combines TRBV7-2 and TRBJ2-7; too little of a D gene remains to name it. This receptor was taken from a human donor in good health. The nucleotides are TGTGCCAGCAGCTTAGAGTTCAGGTCCTACGAGCAGTACTTC. This yields the protein CASSLEFRSYEQYF.